This T cell receptor (beta chain) emerged from a study of Ad26.COV2.S vaccination and SARS-CoV-2 variants. Study context: Dosing was one shot or two shots 56 days apart.

The method was immunoSEQ multiplex PCR; TCRdb's version includes in-frame clones alone and lacks a portion of them. The sample includes about 680,000 clones, about 90% seen only once; the top ten take approximately 1.5%. Treatment indicated: about 20 received Ad26.COV2.S at low or high dose, single or two shots; roughly 5 received placebo; per-sample allocation not given. The samples were gathered on day 63 after the first injection of vaccine or placebo. An 18-55-year-old adult in Boston served as donor. An Ad26 vector expressing Wuhan-strain SARS-CoV-2 spike constituted the vaccine. Study conclusions and caveats: Researchers cautioned that TCR breadth and depth analyses may have underestimated total T cell responses.

Points on this clone: What it recognizes is unknown.

The material was peripheral blood, obtained in a trial of Ad26.COV2.S vaccine versus placebo. The clonotype comes from a person aged 18 to 59 who received the Ad26.COV2.S COVID-19 vaccine or a placebo.

The CDR3 reads CASRGQEAGELFF. In DNA, the CDR3 is TGTGCCAGCAGGGGACAGGAGGCCGGGGAGCTGTTTTTT. The rearrangement uses TRBV6-5 and TRBJ2-2, with 8 bases lining up with TRBD1. Germline CDR1 and CDR2: MNHEY and SVGAGI. Trimming removed 6 bases from V and 6 bases from J; junction bases left unmatched: 3. There are 13 residues in the CDR3.